The sequence of this T cell receptor beta chain was determined in a study of T cell responses to AZD1222 COVID-19 vaccine. The table came from immunoSEQ multiplex PCR; TCRdb's copy has only in-frame clones and leaves some out. The table records 150,000 or so clones, about nine tenths of them present only once. The CDR3 runs to 13 residues. The V end lost 5 bases, the J end lost 8 bases, and 15 bases lay between the germline ends. Germline V gene sequence: CDR1 LNHDA, CDR2 SQIVND (reference sequence). Notes on the study in general: At baseline, just 5 or 6 AZD1222 recipients tested seropositive. Spike-specific TCR breadth rose after two AZD1222 doses, and depth rose as well. Reportedly, nearly half the spike-specific TCRs target unmutated variant regions.

To note about this clone: Its target is unknown.

The sequence was collected from an adult in good health. The chain links TRBV19 to TRBJ1-2, with D unclear. The material was peripheral blood, obtained on day 0 of AZD1222 vaccination. The CDR3 protein is CASSPTTLFGYTF. CDR3 sequence (DNA): TGTGCCAGTAGTCCAACGACCCTCTTCGGCTACACCTTC.